The 3 T cell receptor beta chains in this list originate from one sample, sequenced in a study of blood T cell repertoires in COVID-19. Data came from immunoSEQ multiplex PCR; TCRdb stores just in-frame clones and leaves some out. Of about 210,000 clones in the sample, approximately 85% were seen once. The sample was peripheral blood. These receptors all stem from a man aged 45-60 years with COVID-19, enrolled during active disease.

This chain joins TRBV22-1 and TRBJ1-1; TRBD1 reflects the table's D call only, with no check against the DNA. TRBV22-1 corresponds to a pseudogene. The CDR3 sequence is 18 residues long. The CDR3 is CPGSALLAGGAVNTEAFF. Written as DNA, the CDR3 is TGTCCTGGGAGCGCACTATTGGCAGGGGGCGCGGTAAACACTGAAGCTTTCTTT.

This clone has only one observation. The chain joins TRBV12-3 or TRBV12-4 to TRBJ1-2; the D is unclear. The CDR3 length is 13 residues. The germline V and J ends were trimmed by 4 bases and 0 bases, with 6 bases remaining between them. The CDR3 is CASSSGSNYGYTF. The CDR3, as DNA: TGTGCCAGCAGTTCCGGGTCTAACTATGGCTACACCTTC.

V usage is TRBV19 and J usage is TRBJ2-1, with D possibly TRBD1 on 6 matching bases. CDR3 size: 14 residues. V was cut by 3 bases and J by 6 bases, with 12 bases left in between. Germline assignment: CDR1 LNHDA and CDR2 SQIVND (reference sequence). The CDR3 DNA is TGTGCCAGTAGTATTCAGGGGCTCCCCAATGAGCAGTTCTTC. It translates to CASSIQGLPNEQFF.